The 5 T cell receptor beta chains listed next were all sequenced from one sample in a study of T-cell memory formation after mild COVID-19. TCRdb re-analysed the 5' RACE reads in MiXCR, keeping a single row per CDR3 protein. Among 140,000 to 150,000 distinct CDR3 sequences listed, approximately 26% were seen once. The sequenced material came from PBMCs or a T cell subset sorted from them (not recorded which). All receptors come from an adult woman who had mild COVID-19 (a few samples of this study predate the infection). Cell type and time point are not known.

The rearrangement joins TRBV12-3 or TRBV12-4 to TRBJ1-2; the match to TRBD1 covers 7 bases. The junction had 4 bases not matched to a gene; V was cut back by 3 bases and J by 6 bases. The CDR3 has 13 amino acids. The CDR3, as DNA: TGTGCCAGCAGTTTCGAGGGGGCGAATGGCTACACCTTC. It yields the protein CASSFEGANGYTF.

The chain combines TRBV4-3 with TRBJ1-2; D is possibly TRBD1 (5 bases). Germline loops: CDR1 LGHNA, CDR2 YSLEER. The CDR3 covers 13 residues. V lost 3 bases, J lost 6 bases, and 11 bases lay in between. The CDR3 is CASSHGAGNGYTF. In DNA, the CDR3 is TGCGCCAGCAGCCACGGTGCAGGGAATGGCTACACCTTC.

This clonotype occurred a few times. The chain links TRBV5-6 to TRBJ1-5; no reliable D call. The CDR3 is 17 residues long. V was trimmed by 1 base and J by 0 bases, leaving 14 bases between them. Germline V lookup: CDR1 SGHDT, CDR2 YYEEEE. CDR3: CASSLSRSFYSNQPQHF. CDR3 DNA sequence: TGTGCCAGCAGCTTGTCTCGGAGTTTCTATAGCAATCAGCCCCAGCATTTT.

The chain uses TRBV9 and TRBJ1-4, with D tentatively TRBD1 (6 bases). V lost 0 bases, J lost 0 bases, and 9 bases lay in between. The CDR3 is 16 residues long. Germline V gene data show CDR1 as SGDLS and CDR2 as YYNGEE. DNA for the CDR3: TGTGCCAGCAGCGTAGGGACAGCTACAACTAATGAAAAACTGTTTTTT. Its protein is CASSVGTATTNEKLFF. Drawing the rest from reference TRBV9 and TRBJ1-4, the complete variable domain is DSGVTQTPKHLITATGQRVTLRCSPRSGDLSVYWYQQSLDQGLQFLIQYYNGEERAKGNILERFSAQQFPDLHSELNLSSLELGDSALYFCASSVGTATTNEKLFFGSGTQLSVL.

J is TRBJ1-2 and V is TRBV24-1, with 7 bases matching TRBD1. V lost 3 bases and J lost 4; bases outside the gene matches: 7. The V gene's germline CDR1 is KGHDR and CDR2 SFDVKD. This CDR3 comprises 15 residues. The CDR3 bases are TGTGCCACCAGTGATCCCGGGACAGAGGGCTATGGCTACACCTTC. Protein sequence: CATSDPGTEGYGYTF.